Detailed here is one TCR beta chain. Its recognized antigen is unknown. No base qualities exist here, and no much larger clone lies one base off it. Library creation used the immunoSEQ multiplex PCR assay. Not all clones reach the TCRdb copy of this immuneACCESS table, which keeps in-frame sequences only. Checked studies attribute under half of the gap to unresolved V genes and leave the rest unexplained. In this sample the table shows roughly 130,000 clones, 90% of which occur a single time. The ten largest account for about 2.6% of the sample. This sample is part of a study of control samples from healthy donors and cancer patients (dated by TCRdb to the early 2020s). The CDR3 measures 14 amino acids from cysteine to phenylalanine. The sequence is cut down to CDR3 DNA, 42 bases in frame from base 1. CDR1 and CDR2, per the germline V gene, are MDHEN and SYDVKM. The junction carries 11 bases between V and J, which are trimmed by 7 bases and 1 base respectively.

This TCR was sampled from a man younger than 35 in good health. Recombination connected TRBV28 to TRBJ1-5; TRBD1 is a possible D gene, resting on 6 matching bases. The material sequenced was blood. The CDR3 region: CASTVDRSNQPQHF. In nucleotide form, the sequence is TGTGCCAGCACCGTAGACAGGAGCAATCAGCCCCAGCATTTT.